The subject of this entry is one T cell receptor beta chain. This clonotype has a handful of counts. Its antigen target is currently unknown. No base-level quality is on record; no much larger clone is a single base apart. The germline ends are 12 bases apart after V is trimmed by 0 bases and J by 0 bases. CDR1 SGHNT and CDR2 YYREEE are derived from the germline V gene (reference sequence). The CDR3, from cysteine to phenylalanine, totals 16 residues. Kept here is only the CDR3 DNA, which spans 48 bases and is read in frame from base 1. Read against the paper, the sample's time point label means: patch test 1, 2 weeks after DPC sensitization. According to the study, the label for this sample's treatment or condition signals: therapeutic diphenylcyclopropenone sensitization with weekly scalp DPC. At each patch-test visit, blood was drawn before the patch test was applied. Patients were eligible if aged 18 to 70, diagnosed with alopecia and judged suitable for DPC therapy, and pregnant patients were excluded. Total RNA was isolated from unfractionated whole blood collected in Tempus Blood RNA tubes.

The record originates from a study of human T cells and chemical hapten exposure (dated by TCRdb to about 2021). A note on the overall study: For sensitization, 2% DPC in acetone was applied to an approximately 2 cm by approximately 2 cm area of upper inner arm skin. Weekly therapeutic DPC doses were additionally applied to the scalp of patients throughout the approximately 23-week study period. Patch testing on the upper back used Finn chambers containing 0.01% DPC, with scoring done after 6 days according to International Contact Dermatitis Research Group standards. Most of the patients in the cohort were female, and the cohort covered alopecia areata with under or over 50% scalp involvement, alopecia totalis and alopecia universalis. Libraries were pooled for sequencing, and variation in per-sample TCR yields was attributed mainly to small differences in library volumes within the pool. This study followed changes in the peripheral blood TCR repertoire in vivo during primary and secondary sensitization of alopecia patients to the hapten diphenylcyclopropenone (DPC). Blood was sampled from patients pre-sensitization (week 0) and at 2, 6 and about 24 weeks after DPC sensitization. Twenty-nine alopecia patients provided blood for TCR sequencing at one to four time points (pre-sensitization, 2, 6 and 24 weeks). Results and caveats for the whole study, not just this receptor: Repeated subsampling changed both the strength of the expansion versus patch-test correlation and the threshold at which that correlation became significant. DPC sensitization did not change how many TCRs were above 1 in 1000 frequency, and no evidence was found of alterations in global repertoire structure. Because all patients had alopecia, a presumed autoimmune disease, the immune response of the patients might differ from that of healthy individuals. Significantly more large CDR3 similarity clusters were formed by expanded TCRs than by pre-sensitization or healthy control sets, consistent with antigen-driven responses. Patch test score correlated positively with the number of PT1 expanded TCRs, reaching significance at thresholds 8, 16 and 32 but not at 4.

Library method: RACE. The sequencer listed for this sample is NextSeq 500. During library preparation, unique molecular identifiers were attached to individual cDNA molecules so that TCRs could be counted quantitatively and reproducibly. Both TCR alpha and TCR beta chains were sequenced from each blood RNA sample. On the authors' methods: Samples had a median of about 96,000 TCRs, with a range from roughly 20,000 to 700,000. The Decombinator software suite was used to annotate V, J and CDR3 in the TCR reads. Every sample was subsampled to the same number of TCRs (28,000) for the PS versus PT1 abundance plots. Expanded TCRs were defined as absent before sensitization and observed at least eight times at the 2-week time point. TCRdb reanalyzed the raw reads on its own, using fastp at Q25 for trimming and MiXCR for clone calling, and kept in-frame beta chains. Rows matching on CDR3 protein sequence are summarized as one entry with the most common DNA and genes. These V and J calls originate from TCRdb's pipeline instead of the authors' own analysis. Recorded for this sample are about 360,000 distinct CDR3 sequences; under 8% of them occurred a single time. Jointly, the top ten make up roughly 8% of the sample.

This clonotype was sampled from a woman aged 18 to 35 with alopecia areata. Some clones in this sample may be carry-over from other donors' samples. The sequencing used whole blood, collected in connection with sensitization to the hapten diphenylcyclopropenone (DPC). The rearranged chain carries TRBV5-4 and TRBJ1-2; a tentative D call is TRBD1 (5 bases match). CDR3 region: CASSLAGTAANYGYTF. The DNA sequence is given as TGTGCCAGCAGCTTGGCCGGGACGGCCGCTAACTATGGCTACACCTTC.